The 20 T cell receptor beta chains reported below all come from one sample, sequenced in a study of T-cell memory formation after mild COVID-19. TCRdb reanalysed the 5' RACE reads using MiXCR and keeps one entry per CDR3 protein. The sample holds about 140,000 distinct CDR3 sequences; roughly 21% are singletons and the top ten take around 2%. The sequencing sample was made of PBMCs or a T cell subset sorted from them (not recorded which). The receptors were gathered from an adult woman who had mild COVID-19 (a few samples of this study predate the infection). Cell type and time point are not known.

The V call is TRBV7-8, the J call TRBJ1-2; D possibly corresponds to TRBD1 (5 bases). The CDR3 runs to 17 residues. Germline loops: CDR1 SGHVS, CDR2 FQNEAQ. V was cut by 3 bases and J by 4 bases, with 21 bases left in between. The CDR3 DNA reads TGTGCCAGCAGCTTGGGGTCGTGGGGGAGTACTGCCTATGGCTACACCTTC. It specifies CASSLGSWGSTAYGYTF.

The V call is TRBV7-8, the J call TRBJ2-7; 14 nucleotides align to TRBD2. Losses at the gene ends were 3 bases for V and 2 bases for J; bases not matched to a gene: 6. The CDR3 totals 17 residues. Germline CDR1 and CDR2: SGHVS and FQNEAQ. CDR3 nucleotide sequence: TGTGCCAGCAGCTTTCGACTAGCGGGGGGGAAACCCTACGAGCAGTACTTC. Amino acid sequence: CASSFRLAGGKPYEQYF. Combining the CDR3 with reference TRBV7-8 and TRBJ2-7 gives the whole variable domain GAGVSQSPRYKVAKRGQDVALRCDPISGHVSLFWYQQALGQGPEFLTYFQNEAQLDKSGLPSDRFFAERPEGSVSTLKIQRTQQEDSAVYLCASSFRLAGGKPYEQYFGPGTRLTVT.

V is TRBV12-3 or TRBV12-4 and J is TRBJ1-3; D perhaps matches TRBD1 (5 bases). V was cut by 6 bases and J by 4 bases, with 7 bases left in between. The CDR3 sequence is 12 residues long. The CDR3, as DNA: TGTGCCAGCAGAGGGACGGGAAACACCATATATTTT. Translation: CASRGTGNTIYF.

J is TRBJ2-1 and V is TRBV5-1; tentatively, D is TRBD1 (6 bases). V gave up 2 bases and J gave up 8 bases, with 17 bases separating them. Germline V gives CDR1 SGHRS, CDR2 YFSETQ. The CDR3 has 15 amino acids. For the CDR3, the DNA is TGCGCCAGCAGCTTTCCGGGACACAGCGGCGATGAGCAGTTCTTC. Amino acids: CASSFPGHSGDEQFF.

The CDR3 DNA reads TGTGCCAGCAGCTTAGTTGCTTTAGGGGGCCAAGAGACCCAGTACTTC. Its translation is CASSLVALGGQETQYF. V is TRBV7-8 and J is TRBJ2-5, with a possible D match to TRBD1 (6 bases). Germline CDR1 SGHVS, CDR2 FQNEAQ. The CDR3 has 16 amino acids. With 1 base removed from V and 1 base from J, the gap between germline ends came to 13 bases.

The chain couples TRBV7-2 to TRBJ2-7; 7 bases align to TRBD2. The CDR3 sequence is 16 residues long. V lost 1 base to trimming and J lost 6 bases; unmatched junction nucleotides: 12. The germline gives CDR1 SGHTA, CDR2 FQGNSA. CDR3 loop: CASSLEGAGIATEQYF. CDR3 nucleotide sequence: TGTGCCAGCAGCTTAGAGGGAGCGGGAATTGCTACCGAGCAGTACTTC.

This clonotype was recorded at least ten times. The V gene is TRBV24-1, the J gene TRBJ2-2; D unclear. Trimming took 0 bases from V and 0 from J, leaving 13 bases between them. Looked up from germline, CDR1 is KGHDR and CDR2 is SFDVKD. The length of the CDR3 is 18 residues. The CDR3 is CATSDLRRDLTNTGELFF. The DNA of the CDR3 is TGTGCCACCAGTGATTTGCGGAGAGACCTGACGAACACCGGGGAGCTGTTTTTT.

The chain has TRBV30 and TRBJ2-5; D is uncertain. V lost 2 bases to trimming and J lost 3 bases, with 4 bases between them. CDR1 is GTSNPN and CDR2 is SVGIG in the germline V gene (reference sequence). The CDR3 length is 11 residues. The CDR3 loop is CAWSLKETQYF. CDR3 sequence (DNA): TGTGCCTGGAGTCTTAAAGAGACCCAGTACTTC.

This clonotype was recorded a few times. This chain connects TRBV9 to TRBJ2-1, with TRBD2 matching over 9 bases. The junction had 17 bases not matched to a gene; V was cut back by 3 bases and J by 4 bases. Germline values: CDR1 SGDLS, CDR2 YYNGEE. The length of the CDR3 is 19 residues. The CDR3, as DNA: TGTGCCAGCAGCGCGGAGGGGACTAGCAGTTCAAAGATTTACAATGAGCAGTTCTTC. It specifies CASSAEGTSSSKIYNEQFF. Drawing the rest from reference TRBV9 and TRBJ2-1, the complete variable domain is DSGVTQTPKHLITATGQRVTLRCSPRSGDLSVYWYQQSLDQGLQFLIQYYNGEERAKGNILERFSAQQFPDLHSELNLSSLELGDSALYFCASSAEGTSSSKIYNEQFFGPGTRLTVL.

This chain connects TRBV6-5 to TRBJ2-7, with 9 bases aligning to TRBD1. Germline V gene data show CDR1 as MNHEY and CDR2 as SVGAGI. Unmatched junction bases numbered 2, after V lost 5 bases and J lost 3 bases. The CDR3 covers 13 residues. CDR3 region: CASSPTGGYEQYF. The DNA of the CDR3 is TGTGCCAGCAGTCCGACAGGGGGCTACGAGCAGTACTTC.

This clonotype has a handful of counts. The chain joins TRBV5-5 to TRBJ1-2; no clear D gene. Trimming removed 0 bases from V and 3 bases from J, with 9 bases in between. Germline CDR1 and CDR2: SGHKS and YYEKEE (reference sequence). This CDR3 has 14 amino acids. The CDR3 sequence is CASSLEGTHYGYTF. CDR3 sequence (DNA): TGTGCCAGCAGCTTGGAGGGAACGCACTATGGCTACACCTTC.

This clonotype was observed a handful of times. The chain carries TRBV6-6 and TRBJ1-1; a possible D gene is TRBD1 (6 bases). With 5 bases removed from V and 6 bases from J, the gap between germline ends came to 19 bases. Germline values: CDR1 MNHNY, CDR2 SVGAGI (reference sequence). The CDR3 runs to 15 residues. The CDR3 is CASSPGGQGYPEAFF. The CDR3 DNA reads as TGTGCCAGCAGTCCCGGGGGGCAGGGGTACCCTGAAGCTTTCTTT.

This chain joins TRBV20-1 and TRBJ2-4; TRBD1 matches 9 bases. The germline CDR1 and CDR2 sequences are DFQATT and SNEGSKA (reference sequence). After removal of 5 bases from V and 2 bases from J, the junction contained 7 bases not matched to a gene. The CDR3 sequence is 15 residues long. The CDR3 region is CSAPRTGDTKNIQYF. The CDR3 DNA follows: TGCAGTGCTCCGCGGACAGGGGATACCAAAAACATTCAGTACTTC.

This clonotype was seen more than once but under ten times. The chain links TRBV5-1 to TRBJ2-1; no firm D call. The CDR3 is 15 amino acids. Between the trimmed V and J ends, which lost 2 bases and 5 bases, there was a span of 14 bases. Germline V gene sequence: CDR1 SGHRS, CDR2 YFSETQ. The CDR3 loop reads CASSFIPLRHNEQFF. In DNA form, the CDR3 reads TGCGCCAGCAGCTTTATCCCACTCCGGCACAATGAGCAGTTCTTC.

This clonotype was counted only a few times. The chain is built from TRBV7-9 and TRBJ1-3; TRBD1 is a possible D gene (6 bases). Germline V gene sequence: CDR1 SEHNR, CDR2 FQNEAQ (reference sequence). The CDR3 covers 15 residues. V gave up 2 bases and J gave up 4 bases, with 12 bases separating them. CDR3 nucleotide sequence: TGTGCCAGCAGCTTAAGAACAGGGCAAGGAAACACCATATATTTT. Translated: CASSLRTGQGNTIYF.

The chain is built from TRBV18 and TRBJ1-1; D is uncertain. Trimming took off 1 base at V and 3 bases at J, with 12 bases between the two ends. Germline lookup yields CDR1 KGHSH and CDR2 LQKENI. The CDR3 is 15 residues long. In DNA form, the CDR3 reads TGTGCCAGCTCACCACGGGCGGTCTCGGACACTGAAGCTTTCTTT. This encodes CASSPRAVSDTEAFF. The variable domain in full, completed from reference TRBV18 and TRBJ1-1, reads NAGVMQNPRHLVRRRGQEARLRCSPMKGHSHVYWYRQLPEEGLKFMVYLQKENIIDESGMPKERFSAEFPKEGPSILRIQQVVRGDSAAYFCASSPRAVSDTEAFFGQGTRLTVV.

This clonotype was counted ten times or more. This sequence joins TRBV7-3 and TRBJ2-5; D is unclear. This CDR3 has 16 residues. CDR1 is SGHTA and CDR2 is FQGTGA in the germline V gene. Deletions cut 2 bases from V and 0 bases from J, with 13 bases between. The CDR3 DNA is TGTGCCAGCAGCTTATCCGGCCCGACGGACCAAGAGACCCAGTACTTC. Its translation: CASSLSGPTDQETQYF.

The chain links TRBV12-3 or TRBV12-4 to TRBJ2-3; 7 nucleotides match TRBD2. V gave up 5 bases and J gave up 4 bases; unmatched junction bases: 15. The CDR3 is 17 amino acids. The CDR3 region is CASSPVAWAGVADTQYF. The CDR3 DNA sequence: TGTGCCAGCAGTCCAGTCGCCTGGGCGGGAGTAGCAGATACGCAGTATTTT.

This clonotype has only a few counts. The chain joins TRBV30 to TRBJ2-1; TRBD2 agrees at 7 bases. The J segment lost 7 bases and the V segment lost 8 bases, leaving 14 bases of the junction unmatched. Germline V lookup: CDR1 GTSNPN, CDR2 SVGIG (reference sequence). The CDR3 loop spans 14 amino acids. As DNA, the CDR3 is TGTGCCGGGACCGTTGGCGGGAGCGAGAATGAGCAGTTCTTC. This translates into CAGTVGGSENEQFF.

The rearrangement joins TRBV12-3 or TRBV12-4 to TRBJ2-3; 14 bases are a match to TRBD2. The CDR3 is 17 residues long. Trimming cost V 2 bases and J 2 bases; bases outside gene matches: 3. CDR3 DNA sequence: TGTGCCAGCAGTTTATTGGGACTAGCGGGAGTCACAGATACGCAGTATTTT. It codes for CASSLLGLAGVTDTQYF.